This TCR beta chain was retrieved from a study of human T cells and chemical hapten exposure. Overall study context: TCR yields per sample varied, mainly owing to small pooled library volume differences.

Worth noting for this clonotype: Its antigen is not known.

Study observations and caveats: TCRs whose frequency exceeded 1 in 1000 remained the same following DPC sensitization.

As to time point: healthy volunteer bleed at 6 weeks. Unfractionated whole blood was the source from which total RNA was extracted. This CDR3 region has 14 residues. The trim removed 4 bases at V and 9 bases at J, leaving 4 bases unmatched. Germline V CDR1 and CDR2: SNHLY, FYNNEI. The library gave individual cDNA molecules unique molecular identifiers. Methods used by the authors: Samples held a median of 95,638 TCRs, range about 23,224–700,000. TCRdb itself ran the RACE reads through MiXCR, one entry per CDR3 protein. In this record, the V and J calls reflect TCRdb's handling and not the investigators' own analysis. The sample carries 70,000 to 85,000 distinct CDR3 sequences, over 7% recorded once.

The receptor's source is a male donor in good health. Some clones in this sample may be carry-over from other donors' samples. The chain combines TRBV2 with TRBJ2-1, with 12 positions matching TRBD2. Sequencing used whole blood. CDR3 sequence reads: CASSGSGLAGEQFF. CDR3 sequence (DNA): TGTGCCAGCAGTGGATCGGGACTAGCGGGTGAGCAGTTCTTC. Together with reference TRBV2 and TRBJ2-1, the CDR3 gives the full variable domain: EPEVTQTPSHQVTQMGQEVILRCVPISNHLYFYWYRQILGQKVEFLVSFYNNEISEKSEIFDDQFSVERPDGSNFTLKIRSTKLEDSAMYFCASSGSGLAGEQFFGPGTRLTVL.